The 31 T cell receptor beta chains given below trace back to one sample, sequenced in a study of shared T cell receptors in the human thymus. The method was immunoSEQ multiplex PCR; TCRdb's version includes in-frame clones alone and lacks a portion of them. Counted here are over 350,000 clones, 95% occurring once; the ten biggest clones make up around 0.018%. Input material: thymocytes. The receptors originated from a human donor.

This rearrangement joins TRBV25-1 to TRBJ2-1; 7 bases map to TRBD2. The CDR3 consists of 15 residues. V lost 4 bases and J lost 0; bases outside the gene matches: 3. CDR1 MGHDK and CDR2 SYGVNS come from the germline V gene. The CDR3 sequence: CASSARGSSYNEQFF. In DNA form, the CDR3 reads TGTGCCAGCAGTGCCCGCGGGAGCTCCTACAATGAGCAGTTCTTC.

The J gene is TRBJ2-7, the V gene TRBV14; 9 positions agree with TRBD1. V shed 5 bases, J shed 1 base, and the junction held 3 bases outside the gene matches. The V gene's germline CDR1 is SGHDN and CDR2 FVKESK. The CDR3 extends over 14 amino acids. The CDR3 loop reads CASSEGQGSYEQYF. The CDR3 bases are TGTGCCAGCAGCGAAGGACAGGGGTCCTACGAGCAGTACTTC. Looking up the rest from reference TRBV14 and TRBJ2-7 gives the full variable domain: EAGVTQFPSHSVIEKGQTVTLRCDPISGHDNLYWYRRVMGKEIKFLLHFVKESKQDESGMPNNRFLAERTGGTYSTLKVQPAELEDSGVYFCASSEGQGSYEQYFGPGTRLTVT.

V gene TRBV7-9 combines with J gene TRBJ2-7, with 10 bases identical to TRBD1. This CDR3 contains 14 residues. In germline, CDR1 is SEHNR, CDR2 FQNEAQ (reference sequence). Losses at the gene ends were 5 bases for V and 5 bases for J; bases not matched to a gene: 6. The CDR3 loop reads CASSPGQGIDEQYF. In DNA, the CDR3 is TGTGCCAGCAGCCCGGGACAGGGGATCGACGAGCAGTACTTC.

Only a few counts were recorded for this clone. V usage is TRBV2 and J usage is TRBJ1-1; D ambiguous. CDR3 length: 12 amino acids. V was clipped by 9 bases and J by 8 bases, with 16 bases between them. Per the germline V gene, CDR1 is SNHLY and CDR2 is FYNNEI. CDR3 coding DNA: TGTGCCAGGGACGAACAAATGGGCGAAGCTTTCTTT. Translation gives CARDEQMGEAFF.

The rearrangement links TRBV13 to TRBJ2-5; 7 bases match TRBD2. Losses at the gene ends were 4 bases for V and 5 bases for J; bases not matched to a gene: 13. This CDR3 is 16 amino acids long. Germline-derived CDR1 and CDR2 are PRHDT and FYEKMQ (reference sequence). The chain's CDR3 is CASSSRDPAGQETQYF. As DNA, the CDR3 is TGTGCCAGCAGCTCCCGGGACCCAGCGGGGCAGGAGACCCAGTACTTC. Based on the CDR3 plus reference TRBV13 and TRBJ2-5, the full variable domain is AAGVIQSPRHLIKEKRETATLKCYPIPRHDTVYWYQQGPGQDPQFLISFYEKMQSDKGSIPDRFSAQQFSDYHSELNMSSLELGDSALYFCASSSRDPAGQETQYFGPGTRLLVL.

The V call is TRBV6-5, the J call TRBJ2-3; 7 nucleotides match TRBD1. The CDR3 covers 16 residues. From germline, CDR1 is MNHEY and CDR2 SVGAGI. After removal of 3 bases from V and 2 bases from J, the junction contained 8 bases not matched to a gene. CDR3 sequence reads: CASSYTGTEPTDTQYF. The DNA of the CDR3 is TGTGCCAGCAGTTATACCGGGACAGAACCCACAGATACGCAGTATTTT.

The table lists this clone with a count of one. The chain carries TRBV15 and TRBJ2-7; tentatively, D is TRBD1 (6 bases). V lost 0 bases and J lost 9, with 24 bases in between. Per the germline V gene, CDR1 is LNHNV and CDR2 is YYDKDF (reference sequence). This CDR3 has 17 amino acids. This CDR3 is CATSRDRGTGTPTTQYF. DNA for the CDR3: TGTGCCACCAGCAGAGATCGCGGAACAGGGACCCCTACGACGCAGTACTTC.

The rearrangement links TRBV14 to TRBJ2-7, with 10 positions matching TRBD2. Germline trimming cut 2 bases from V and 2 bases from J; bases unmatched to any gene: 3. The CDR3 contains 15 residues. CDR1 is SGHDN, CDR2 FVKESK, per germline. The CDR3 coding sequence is TGTGCCAGCAGCCAAACAAGCGGGAGGGCCTACGAGCAGTACTTC. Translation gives CASSQTSGRAYEQYF.

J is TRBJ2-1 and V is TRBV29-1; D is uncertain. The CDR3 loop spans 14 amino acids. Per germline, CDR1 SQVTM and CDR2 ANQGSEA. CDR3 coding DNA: TGCAGTGCGTCTCCTACCTCCTCCTACAATGAGCAGTTCTTC. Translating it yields CSASPTSSYNEQFF.

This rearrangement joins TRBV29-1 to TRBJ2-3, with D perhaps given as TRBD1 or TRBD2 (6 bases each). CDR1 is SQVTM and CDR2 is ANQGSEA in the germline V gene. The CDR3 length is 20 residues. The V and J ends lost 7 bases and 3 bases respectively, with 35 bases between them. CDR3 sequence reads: CSAVRWVWDKGGFGTDTQYF. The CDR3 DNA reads TGCAGCGCCGTAAGATGGGTGTGGGACAAAGGGGGGTTTGGGACAGATACGCAGTATTTT.

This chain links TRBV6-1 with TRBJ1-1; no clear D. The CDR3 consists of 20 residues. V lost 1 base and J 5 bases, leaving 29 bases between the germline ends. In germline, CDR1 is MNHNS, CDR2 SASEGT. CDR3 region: CASSEGAVESTVRSGTEAFF. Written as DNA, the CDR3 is TGTGCCAGCAGTGAAGGGGCGGTCGAGAGTACAGTCAGATCCGGAACTGAAGCTTTCTTT.

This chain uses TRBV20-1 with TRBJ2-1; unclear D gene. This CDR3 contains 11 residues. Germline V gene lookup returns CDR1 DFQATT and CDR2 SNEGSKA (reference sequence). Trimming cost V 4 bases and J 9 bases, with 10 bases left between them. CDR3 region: CSAKCTGEQFF. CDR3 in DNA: TGCAGTGCTAAATGCACGGGTGAGCAGTTCTTC.

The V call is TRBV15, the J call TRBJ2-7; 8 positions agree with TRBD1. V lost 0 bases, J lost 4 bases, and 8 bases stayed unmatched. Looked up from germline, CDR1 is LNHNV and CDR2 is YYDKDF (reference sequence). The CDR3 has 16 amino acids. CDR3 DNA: TGTGCCACCAGCAGAGATGCGAGGACAGGGAGGTACGAGCAGTACTTC. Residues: CATSRDARTGRYEQYF.

DNA for the CDR3: TGTGCCAGTCGAGAGAACACTGAAGCTTTCTTT. Translating gives CASRENTEAFF. The J gene is TRBJ1-1, the V gene TRBV19; unclear D gene. The CDR3 totals 11 residues. From germline, CDR1 is LNHDA and CDR2 SQIVND (reference sequence). Between the trimmed V and J ends, which lost 8 bases and 1 base, there was a span of 5 bases.

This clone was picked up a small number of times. The CDR3 DNA reads TGTGCCAGCAGTTTAAAGGGACAGGGATTGGTGGACGAGCAGTACTTC. Its protein product is CASSLKGQGLVDEQYF. This chain connects TRBV28 to TRBJ2-7, with 9 bases lining up with TRBD1. The CDR3 sequence is 16 residues long. The V and J ends lost 2 bases and 5 bases, in that order; junction bases with no gene match: 10. CDR1 MDHEN and CDR2 SYDVKM come from the germline V gene.

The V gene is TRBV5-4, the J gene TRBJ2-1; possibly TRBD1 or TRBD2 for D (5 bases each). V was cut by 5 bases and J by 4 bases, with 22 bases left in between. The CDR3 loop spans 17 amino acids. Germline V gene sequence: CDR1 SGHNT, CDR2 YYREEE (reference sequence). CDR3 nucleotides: TGTGCCAGCAGGATCGGGACGGGACCCTTCACTTACAATGAGCAGTTCTTC. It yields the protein CASRIGTGPFTYNEQFF.

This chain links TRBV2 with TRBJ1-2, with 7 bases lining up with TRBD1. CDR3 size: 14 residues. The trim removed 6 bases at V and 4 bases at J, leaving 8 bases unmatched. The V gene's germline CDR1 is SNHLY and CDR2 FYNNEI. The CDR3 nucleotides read TGTGCCAGCAGGAGGACAGGTTCTCTCTATGGCTACACCTTC. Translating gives CASRRTGSLYGYTF.

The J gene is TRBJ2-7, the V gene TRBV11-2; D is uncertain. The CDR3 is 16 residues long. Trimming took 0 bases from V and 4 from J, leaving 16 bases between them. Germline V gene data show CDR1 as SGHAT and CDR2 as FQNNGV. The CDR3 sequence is CASSLDRAPGGYEQYF. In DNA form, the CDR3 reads TGTGCCAGCAGCTTAGATAGGGCACCGGGTGGGTACGAGCAGTACTTC. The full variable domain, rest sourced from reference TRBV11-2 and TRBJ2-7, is EAGVAQSPRYKIIEKRQSVAFWCNPISGHATLYWYQQILGQGPKLLIQFQNNGVVDDSQLPKDRFSAERLKGVDSTLKIQPAKLEDSAVYLCASSLDRAPGGYEQYFGPGTRLTVT.

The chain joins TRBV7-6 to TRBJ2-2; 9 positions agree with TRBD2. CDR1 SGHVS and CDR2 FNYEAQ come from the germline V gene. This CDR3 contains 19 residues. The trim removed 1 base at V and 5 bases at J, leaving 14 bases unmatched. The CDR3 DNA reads TGTGCCAGCAGCTTAGAATGGCTAGCGGGACTAGGGAGGACCGGGGAGCTGTTTTTT. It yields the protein CASSLEWLAGLGRTGELFF. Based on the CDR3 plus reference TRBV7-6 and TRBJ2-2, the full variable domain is GAGVSQSPRYKVTKRGQDVALRCDPISGHVSLYWYRQALGQGPEFLTYFNYEAQQDKSGLPNDRFSAERPEGSISTLTIQRTEQRDSAMYRCASSLEWLAGLGRTGELFFGEGSRLTVL.

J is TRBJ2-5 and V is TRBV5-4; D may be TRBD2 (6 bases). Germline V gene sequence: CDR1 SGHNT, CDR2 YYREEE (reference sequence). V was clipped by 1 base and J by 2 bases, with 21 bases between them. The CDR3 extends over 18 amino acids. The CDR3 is CASSLRWAGLPAQETQYF. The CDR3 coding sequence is TGTGCCAGCAGCTTGCGATGGGCGGGACTGCCTGCTCAAGAGACCCAGTACTTC.

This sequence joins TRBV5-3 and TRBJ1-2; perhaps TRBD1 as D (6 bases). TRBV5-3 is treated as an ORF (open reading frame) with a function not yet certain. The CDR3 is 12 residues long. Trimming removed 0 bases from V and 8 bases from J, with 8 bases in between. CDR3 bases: TGTGCCAGAAGCTTGGCAGGGGAGGGCTACACCTTC. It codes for CARSLAGEGYTF.

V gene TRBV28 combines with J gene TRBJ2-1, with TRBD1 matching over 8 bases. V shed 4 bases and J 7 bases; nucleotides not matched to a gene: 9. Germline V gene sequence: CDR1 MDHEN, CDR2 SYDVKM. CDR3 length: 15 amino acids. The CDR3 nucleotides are TGTGCCAGCAGTTACTGCCGGACAGGGTCAAATGAGCAGTTCTTC. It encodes CASSYCRTGSNEQFF.

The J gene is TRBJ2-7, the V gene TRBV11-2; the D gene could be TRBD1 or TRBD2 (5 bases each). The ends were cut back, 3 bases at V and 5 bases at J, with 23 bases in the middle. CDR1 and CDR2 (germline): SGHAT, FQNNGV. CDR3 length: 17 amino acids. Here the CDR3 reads CASSFLPGTIVMDEQYF. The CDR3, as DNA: TGTGCCAGCAGCTTCCTTCCAGGGACCATCGTAATGGACGAGCAGTACTTC.

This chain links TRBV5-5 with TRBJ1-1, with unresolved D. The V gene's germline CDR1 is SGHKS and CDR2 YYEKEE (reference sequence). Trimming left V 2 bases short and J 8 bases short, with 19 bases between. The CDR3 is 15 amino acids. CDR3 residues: CASSFTTGKSREAFF. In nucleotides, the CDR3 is TGTGCCAGCAGCTTTACGACGGGCAAATCGAGGGAAGCTTTCTTT.

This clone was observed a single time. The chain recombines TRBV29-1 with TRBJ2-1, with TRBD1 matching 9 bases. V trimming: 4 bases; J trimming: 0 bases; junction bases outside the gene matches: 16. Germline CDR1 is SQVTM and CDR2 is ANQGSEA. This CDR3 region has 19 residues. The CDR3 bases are TGCAGCGTTGGATTGAGGGACAGGGCTTTTGGGCGCTCCTACAATGAGCAGTTCTTC. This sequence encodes CSVGLRDRAFGRSYNEQFF.

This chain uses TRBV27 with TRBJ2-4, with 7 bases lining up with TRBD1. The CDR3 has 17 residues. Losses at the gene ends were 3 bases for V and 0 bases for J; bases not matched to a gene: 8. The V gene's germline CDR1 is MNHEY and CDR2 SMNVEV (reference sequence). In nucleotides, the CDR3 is TGTGCCAGCAGTTTCTGGGACAGAACCAAAGCCAAAAACATTCAGTACTTC. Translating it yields CASSFWDRTKAKNIQYF.

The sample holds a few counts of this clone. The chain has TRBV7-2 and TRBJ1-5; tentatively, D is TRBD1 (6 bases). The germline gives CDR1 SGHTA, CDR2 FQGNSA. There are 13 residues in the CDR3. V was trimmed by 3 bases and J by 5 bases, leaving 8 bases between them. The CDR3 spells CASSLKGDQPQHF. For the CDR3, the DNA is TGTGCCAGCAGCTTGAAGGGGGATCAGCCCCAGCATTTT. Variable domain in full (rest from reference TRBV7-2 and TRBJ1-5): GAGVSQSPSNKVTEKGKDVELRCDPISGHTALYWYRQSLGQGLEFLIYFQGNSAPDKSGLPSDRFSAERTGGSVSTLTIQRTQQEDSAVYLCASSLKGDQPQHFGDGTRLSIL.

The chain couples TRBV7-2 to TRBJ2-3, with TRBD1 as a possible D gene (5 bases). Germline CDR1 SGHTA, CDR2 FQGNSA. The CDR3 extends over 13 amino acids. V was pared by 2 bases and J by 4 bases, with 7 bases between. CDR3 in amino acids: CASSLRGPDTQYF. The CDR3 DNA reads TGTGCCAGCAGCTTAAGGGGCCCAGATACGCAGTATTTT.

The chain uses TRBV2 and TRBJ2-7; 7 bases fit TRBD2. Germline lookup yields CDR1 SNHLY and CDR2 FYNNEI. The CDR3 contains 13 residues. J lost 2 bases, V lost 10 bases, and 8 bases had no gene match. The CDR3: CATQRGSPYEQYF. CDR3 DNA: TGTGCCACCCAGCGGGGAAGCCCCTACGAGCAGTACTTC. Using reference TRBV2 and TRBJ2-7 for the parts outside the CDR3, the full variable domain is EPEVTQTPSHQVTQMGQEVILRCVPISNHLYFYWYRQILGQKVEFLVSFYNNEISEKSEIFDDQFSVERPDGSNFTLKIRSTKLEDSAMYFCATQRGSPYEQYFGPGTRLTVT.

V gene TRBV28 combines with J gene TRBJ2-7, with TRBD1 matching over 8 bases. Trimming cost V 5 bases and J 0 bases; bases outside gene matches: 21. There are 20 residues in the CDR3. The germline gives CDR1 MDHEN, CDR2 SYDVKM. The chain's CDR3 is CASSITPPTRQGRSSYEQYF. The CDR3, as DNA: TGTGCCAGCAGTATAACACCACCTACCAGACAGGGGCGTAGCTCCTACGAGCAGTACTTC.

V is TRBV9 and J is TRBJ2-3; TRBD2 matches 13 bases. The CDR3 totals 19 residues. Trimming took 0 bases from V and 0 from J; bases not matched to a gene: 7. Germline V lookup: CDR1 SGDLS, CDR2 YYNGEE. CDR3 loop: CASSVELAGGSISTDTQYF. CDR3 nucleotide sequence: TGTGCCAGCAGCGTAGAACTAGCGGGAGGGTCAATCAGCACAGATACGCAGTATTTT.